These 26 T cell receptor beta chains were all obtained from the same sample, sequenced in a study of beta chain features in type 1 diabetes. Expressed TCRB transcripts got sequenced, as all isolated RNA was reverse transcribed. Repertoires were generated with immunoSEQ multiplex PCR, while TCRdb's copy carries only in-frame clones and drops some. The sample lists a few hundred thousand clones, 9.6% seen once, with about 0.64% in the top ten. These receptors have no identified antigens. The study's findings and limits: The study found moderately but significantly shorter TCRB CDR3s in all four CD4+ subsets of Type 1 diabetes patients.

Sequences were obtained from central memory CD4+ T cells from blood. These receptors came from a man between 25 and 39 years old with type 1 diabetes.

This clone was seen a few times. The chain links TRBV18 to TRBJ2-7; D is undetermined. CDR3 size: 12 residues. Germline V lookup: CDR1 KGHSH, CDR2 LQKENI. Trimming shortened V by 2 bases and J by 2 bases, and 4 bases separated the two germline ends. CDR3 residues: CASSPETYEQYF. The CDR3 DNA reads as TGTGCCAGCTCACCAGAGACCTACGAGCAGTACTTC.

The chain uses TRBV7-2 and TRBJ2-6, with unresolved D. The germline V gene encodes CDR1 SGHTA and CDR2 FQGNSA. The CDR3 totals 15 residues. The V end was cut by 2 bases, the J end by 4 bases, with 9 bases between. This CDR3 reads CASSLSAPGANVLTF. The CDR3 nucleotides read TGTGCCAGCAGCTTAAGTGCACCGGGGGCCAACGTCCTGACTTTC. Full variable domain (rest looked up from reference TRBV7-2 and TRBJ2-6): GAGVSQSPSNKVTEKGKDVELRCDPISGHTALYWYRQSLGQGLEFLIYFQGNSAPDKSGLPSDRFSAERTGGSVSTLTIQRTQQEDSAVYLCASSLSAPGANVLTFGAGSRLTVL.

The CDR3 here is CASSFLGQGKVTDTQYF. CDR3 DNA: TGTGCCAGCAGTTTTCTCGGACAGGGGAAAGTCACAGATACGCAGTATTTT. The chain couples TRBV28 to TRBJ2-3; the match to TRBD1 covers 9 bases. V gave up 3 bases and J gave up 2 bases; unmatched junction bases: 9. Germline assignment: CDR1 MDHEN and CDR2 SYDVKM. The CDR3 consists of 17 residues.

This clone has only a few counts. This chain links TRBV6-1 with TRBJ2-7; 11 positions agree with TRBD2. From germline, CDR1 is MNHNS and CDR2 SASEGT. The J segment lost 4 bases and the V segment lost 7 bases, leaving 3 bases of the junction unmatched. The CDR3 consists of 13 residues. CDR3 nucleotide sequence: TGTGCCAGCACCACTAGCGGGAGTTACGAGCAGTACTTC. Translating gives CASTTSGSYEQYF.

Ten or more counts support this clone. The chain recombines TRBV7-2 with TRBJ2-5; D possibly corresponds to TRBD2 (6 bases). This CDR3 has 12 amino acids. The germline V gene encodes CDR1 SGHTA and CDR2 FQGNSA. V was trimmed by 5 bases and J by 5 bases, leaving 9 bases between them. The CDR3 DNA sequence: TGTGCCAGCAGCGTGGGACTGGAGACCCAGTACTTC. It codes for CASSVGLETQYF.

The rearrangement links TRBV19 to TRBJ2-7, with D tentatively TRBD1 (6 bases). In germline, CDR1 is LNHDA, CDR2 SQIVND (reference sequence). CDR3 size: 12 residues. Trimming took off 8 bases at V and 3 bases at J, with 11 bases between the two ends. The DNA of the CDR3 is TGTGCCAGTGAGGGGGAGAGCTACGAGCAGTACTTC. It specifies CASEGESYEQYF.

The chain recombines TRBV28 with TRBJ1-4; D perhaps matches TRBD1 (5 bases). CDR1 is MDHEN and CDR2 is SYDVKM in the germline V gene. The CDR3 totals 16 residues. The ends were cut back, 4 bases at V and 9 bases at J, with 21 bases in the middle. CDR3 in DNA: TGTGCCAGCAGTTCGCTAGGGACGGGCGATTTGCAAAAACTGTTTTTT. Protein: CASSSLGTGDLQKLFF.

The sample holds a few counts of this clone. CDR3: CASRQIGTAYEQYF. DNA of the CDR3: TGTGCCAGCAGACAAATTGGGACAGCCTACGAGCAGTACTTC. The chain uses TRBV2 and TRBJ2-7; 7 bases are shared with TRBD1. This CDR3 is 14 amino acids long. Trimming at V came to 6 bases and at J to 2 bases, leaving 7 bases not matched to a gene. Germline V gives CDR1 SNHLY, CDR2 FYNNEI.

This clone has ten or more counts. This chain uses TRBV28 with TRBJ2-7; 14 bases are shared with TRBD2. This CDR3 has 14 residues. Losses at the gene ends were 8 bases for V and 9 bases for J; bases not matched to a gene: 9. The germline CDR1 and CDR2 sequences are MDHEN and SYDVKM. The CDR3: CASQPGTSGRMQYF. In DNA form, the CDR3 reads TGTGCCAGCCAACCAGGGACTAGCGGGAGAATGCAGTACTTC.

This clone was seen a handful of times. In the same sample, other DNA sequences code for this CDR3. V and J are TRBV28 and TRBJ2-3; TRBD2 is a possible D gene (5 bases). Germline CDR1 and CDR2: MDHEN and SYDVKM. The CDR3 is 13 residues long. Between the trimmed V and J ends, which lost 4 bases and 2 bases, there was a span of 7 bases. The CDR3 DNA is TGTGCCAGCAGTTCAGCGGACACAGATACGCAGTATTTT. Residues: CASSSADTDTQYF.

This clone was counted a few times. V gene TRBV9 combines with J gene TRBJ1-2; D not resolved. Germline CDR1 reads SGDLS; CDR2 reads YYNGEE. V was pared by 1 base and J by 2 bases, with 6 bases between. CDR3 size: 13 residues. This CDR3 is CASSVQVNYGYTF. The CDR3 region has the DNA TGTGCCAGCAGCGTACAGGTCAACTATGGCTACACCTTC.

This sequence joins TRBV9 and TRBJ2-3; D ambiguous. The CDR3 spans 12 residues. Deletions cut 0 bases from V and 6 bases from J, with 5 bases between. Germline CDR1 SGDLS, CDR2 YYNGEE. The CDR3 is CASSVVADTQYF. CDR3 bases: TGTGCCAGCAGCGTAGTCGCGGATACGCAGTATTTT.

This clone was detected many times. This rearrangement joins TRBV29-1 to TRBJ2-3; TRBD1 matches 7 bases. The CDR3 loop spans 14 amino acids. V shed 3 bases and J 2 bases; nucleotides not matched to a gene: 5. Germline V CDR1 and CDR2: SQVTM, ANQGSEA. Here the CDR3 DNA reads TGCAGCGTTGACCAGGGACAGAACACAGATACGCAGTATTTT. This gives the protein CSVDQGQNTDTQYF.

This rearrangement joins TRBV7-6 to TRBJ2-2; D uncertain. Deletions cut 4 bases from V and 7 bases from J, with 16 bases between. Germline V gene sequence: CDR1 SGHVS, CDR2 FNYEAQ. This CDR3 comprises 15 residues. CDR3 sequence (DNA): TGTGCCAGCAGCTCCCGATCATCTTTGGGCGGGGAGCTGTTTTTT. Translating gives CASSSRSSLGGELFF.

On this clone itself: Other DNA sequences from this sample encode an identical CDR3 as well. The gene calls are TRBV5-1 and TRBJ2-5; tentative D call: TRBD2 (5 bases). The germline V gene encodes CDR1 SGHRS and CDR2 YFSETQ. V gave up 3 bases and J gave up 2 bases, with 11 bases separating them. This CDR3 region has 14 residues. CDR3 coding DNA: TGCGCCAGCAGCTCCGGACGGGATCAAGAGACCCAGTACTTC. Translation: CASSSGRDQETQYF. Supplemented by reference TRBV5-1 and TRBJ2-5, the full variable domain reads KAGVTQTPRYLIKTRGQQVTLSCSPISGHRSVSWYQQTPGQGLQFLFEYFSETQRNKGNFPGRFSGRQFSNSRSEMNVSTLELGDSALYLCASSSGRDQETQYFGPGTRLLVL.

The chain has TRBV7-2 and TRBJ1-5, with TRBD1 matching 7 bases. V shed 1 base and J 0 bases; nucleotides not matched to a gene: 6. The germline V gene has CDR1 SGHTA and CDR2 FQGNSA. This CDR3 spans 17 amino acids. DNA of the CDR3: TGTGCCAGCAGCTTAGGCCGGGACAGCATTAGCAATCAGCCCCAGCATTTT. Translated, it gives CASSLGRDSISNQPQHF.

CDR3 sequence: CASSPIAANEQFF. CDR3 sequence (DNA): TGTGCCAGCAGCCCAATAGCCGCAAATGAGCAGTTCTTC. This chain connects TRBV7-8 to TRBJ2-1; D gene uncertain. Between the trimmed V and J ends, which lost 5 bases and 7 bases, there was a span of 12 bases. The CDR3 runs 13 residues. Germline V CDR1 and CDR2: SGHVS, FQNEAQ.

The CDR3: CASKDSLREKLFF. CDR3 sequence (DNA): TGTGCCAGCAAGGACAGTCTGCGGGAAAAACTGTTTTTT. The chain joins TRBV2 to TRBJ1-4; possibly TRBD1 for D (6 bases). Trimming shortened V by 7 bases and J by 8 bases, and 14 bases separated the two germline ends. Germline CDR1 and CDR2: SNHLY and FYNNEI. The CDR3 has 13 amino acids.

There are a few counts of this clone. The rearrangement links TRBV30 to TRBJ1-1, with 8 bases identical to TRBD1. Trimming cost V 5 bases and J 4 bases; bases outside gene matches: 6. Germline CDR1 GTSNPN, CDR2 SVGIG (reference sequence). The CDR3 consists of 13 residues. CDR3 sequence (DNA): TGTGCCTGGGGGACAGGTGCCTCCACTGAAGCTTTCTTT. Translation: CAWGTGASTEAFF.

The rearrangement joins TRBV7-9 to TRBJ2-7, with D possibly matching TRBD1 (6 bases). The CDR3 is 13 amino acids. Germline loops: CDR1 SEHNR, CDR2 FQNEAQ (reference sequence). Trimming left V 7 bases short and J 0 bases short, with 10 bases between. This CDR3 reads CASTRTVSYEQYF. CDR3 DNA sequence: TGTGCCAGCACTCGGACAGTCTCCTACGAGCAGTACTTC.

The sample holds a few counts of this clone. This chain joins TRBV9 and TRBJ2-7; 7 bases line up with TRBD2. The V and J ends lost 4 bases and 6 bases, in that order; junction bases with no gene match: 10. Germline V gene lookup returns CDR1 SGDLS and CDR2 YYNGEE. The CDR3 covers 14 residues. The CDR3 DNA reads TGTGCCAGCAGCCCCCGACAGTGGGAGGGCGAGCAGTACTTC. This gives the protein CASSPRQWEGEQYF.

This clone was seen only a few times. The V call is TRBV19, the J call TRBJ1-2; no firm D call. The CDR3 length is 14 residues. Between the trimmed V and J ends, which lost 5 bases and 6 bases, there was a span of 16 bases. Germline CDR1 LNHDA, CDR2 SQIVND (reference sequence). CDR3 loop: CASSPTVFEDGYTF. As DNA, the CDR3 is TGTGCCAGTAGTCCCACAGTGTTTGAGGATGGCTACACCTTC.

This clone came up a few times. The rearrangement joins TRBV7-8 to TRBJ1-5; 8 nucleotides align to TRBD1. The CDR3 covers 14 residues. CDR1 is SGHVS and CDR2 is FQNEAQ in the germline V gene. V lost 5 bases to trimming and J lost 7 bases; unmatched junction nucleotides: 7. CDR3 loop: CASSTADRGQPQHF. CDR3 nucleotide sequence: TGTGCCAGCAGCACCGCAGACAGGGGACAGCCCCAGCATTTT.

The chain recombines TRBV6-5 with TRBJ2-5, with D possibly being TRBD2 (5 bases). CDR1 is MNHEY, CDR2 SVGAGI, per germline. Trimming cost V 7 bases and J 5 bases, with 17 bases left between them. The CDR3 runs to 14 residues. CDR3 sequence (DNA): TGTGCCAGCAATCGGGATGGCAGATGGGAGACCCAGTACTTC. It is translated as CASNRDGRWETQYF.

This sequence joins TRBV19 and TRBJ2-7, with D possibly being TRBD1 or TRBD2 (5 bases each). V was clipped by 9 bases and J by 4 bases, with 13 bases between them. CDR1 and CDR2 from the germline V gene are LNHDA and SQIVND (reference sequence). The CDR3 has 12 residues. The CDR3 reads CASRGDAYEQYF. Here the CDR3 DNA reads TGTGCCAGCAGAGGGGACGCATACGAGCAGTACTTC.

This clone occurred a few times. This chain connects TRBV21-1 to TRBJ2-2; the D call in the table, TRBD1, was not verified against the DNA. TRBV21-1 is noted as a pseudogene. This CDR3 is 11 amino acids long. The DNA of the CDR3 is TGTGCCAGCCCATACACCGGGGAGCTGTTTTTT. Translated, it gives CASPYTGELFF.